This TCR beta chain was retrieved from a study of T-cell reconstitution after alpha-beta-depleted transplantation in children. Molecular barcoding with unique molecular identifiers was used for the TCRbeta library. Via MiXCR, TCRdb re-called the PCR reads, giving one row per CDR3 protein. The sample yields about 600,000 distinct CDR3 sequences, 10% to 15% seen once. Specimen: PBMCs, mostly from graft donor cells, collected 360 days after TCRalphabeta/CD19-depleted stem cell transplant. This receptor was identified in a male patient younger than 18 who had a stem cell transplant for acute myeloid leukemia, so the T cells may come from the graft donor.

This CDR3 reads CSATTRTAPFNEQFF. The CDR3 DNA sequence: TGCAGTGCAACAACCCGGACAGCCCCCTTCAATGAGCAGTTCTTC. The chain links TRBV20-1 to TRBJ2-1, with D perhaps TRBD1 (6 bases). With 6 bases removed from V and 6 bases from J, the gap between germline ends came to 21 bases. The CDR3 length is 15 residues. Germline V lookup: CDR1 DFQATT, CDR2 SNEGSKA (reference sequence).